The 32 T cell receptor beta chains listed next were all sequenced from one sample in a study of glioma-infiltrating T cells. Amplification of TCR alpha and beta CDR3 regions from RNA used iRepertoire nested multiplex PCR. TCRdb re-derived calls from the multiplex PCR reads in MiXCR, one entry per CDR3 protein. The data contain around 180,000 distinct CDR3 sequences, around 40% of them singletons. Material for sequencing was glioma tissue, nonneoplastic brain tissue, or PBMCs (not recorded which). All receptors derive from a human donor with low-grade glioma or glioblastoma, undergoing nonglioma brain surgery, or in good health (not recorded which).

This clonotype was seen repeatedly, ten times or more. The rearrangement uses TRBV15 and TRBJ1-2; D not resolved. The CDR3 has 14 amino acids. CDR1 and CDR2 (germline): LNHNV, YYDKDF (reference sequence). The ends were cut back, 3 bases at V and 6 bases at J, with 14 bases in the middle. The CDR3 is CATSRLGQGNGYTF. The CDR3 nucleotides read TGTGCCACCAGCAGGTTGGGCCAAGGGAATGGCTACACCTTC.

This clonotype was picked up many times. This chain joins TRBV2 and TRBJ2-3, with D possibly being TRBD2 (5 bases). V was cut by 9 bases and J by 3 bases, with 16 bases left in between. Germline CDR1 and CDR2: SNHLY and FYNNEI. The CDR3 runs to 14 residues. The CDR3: CASNLATRTDTQYF. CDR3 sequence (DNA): TGTGCCAGTAATCTAGCAACACGAACAGATACGCAGTATTTT.

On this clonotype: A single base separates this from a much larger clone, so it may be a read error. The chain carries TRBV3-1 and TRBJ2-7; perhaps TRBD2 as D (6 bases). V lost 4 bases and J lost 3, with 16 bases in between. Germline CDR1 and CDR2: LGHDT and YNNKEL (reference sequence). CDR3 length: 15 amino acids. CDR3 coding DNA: TGTGCCAGCAGCCTGCAGGTAGCGGTGTACTACGAGCAGTACTTC. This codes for CASSLQVAVYYEQYF.

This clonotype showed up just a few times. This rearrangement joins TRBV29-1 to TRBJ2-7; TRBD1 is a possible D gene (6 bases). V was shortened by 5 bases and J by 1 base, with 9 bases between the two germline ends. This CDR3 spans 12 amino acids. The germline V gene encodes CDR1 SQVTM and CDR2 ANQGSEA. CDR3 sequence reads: CSVSGQSYEQYF. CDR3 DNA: TGCAGCGTTTCCGGACAGTCCTACGAGCAGTACTTC.

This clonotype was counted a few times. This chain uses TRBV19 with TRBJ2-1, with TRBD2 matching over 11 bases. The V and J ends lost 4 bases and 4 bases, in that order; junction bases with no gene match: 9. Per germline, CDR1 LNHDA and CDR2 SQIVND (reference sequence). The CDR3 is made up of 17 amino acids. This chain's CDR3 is CASSSILAGVRYNEQFF. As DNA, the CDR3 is TGTGCCAGTAGTAGTATACTAGCGGGAGTAAGGTACAATGAGCAGTTCTTC. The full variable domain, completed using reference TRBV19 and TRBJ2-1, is DGGITQSPKYLFRKEGQNVTLSCEQNLNHDAMYWYRQDPGQGLRLIYYSQIVNDFQKGDIAEGYSVSREKKESFPLTVTSAQKNPTAFYLCASSSILAGVRYNEQFFGPGTRLTVL.

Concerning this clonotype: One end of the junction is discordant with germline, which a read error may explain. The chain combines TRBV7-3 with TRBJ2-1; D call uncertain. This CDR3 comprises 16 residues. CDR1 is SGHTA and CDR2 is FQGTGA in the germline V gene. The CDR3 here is CASSQVSPQGPYEKFF. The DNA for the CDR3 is TGCGCCAGCAGCCAAGTGAGTCCCCAAGGTCCCTATGAGAAGTTCTTC.

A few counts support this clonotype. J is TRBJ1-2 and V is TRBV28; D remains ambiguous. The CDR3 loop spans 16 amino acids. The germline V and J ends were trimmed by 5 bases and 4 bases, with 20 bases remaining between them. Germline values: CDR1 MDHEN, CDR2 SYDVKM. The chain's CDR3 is CASSPPGIFPFYGYTF. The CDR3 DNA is TGTGCCAGCAGTCCTCCCGGCATTTTCCCCTTCTATGGCTACACCTTC.

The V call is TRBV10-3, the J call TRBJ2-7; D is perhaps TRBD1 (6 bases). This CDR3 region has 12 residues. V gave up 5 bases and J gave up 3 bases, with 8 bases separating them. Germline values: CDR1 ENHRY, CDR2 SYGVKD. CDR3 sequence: CAISWTDYEQYF. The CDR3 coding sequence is TGTGCCATCAGTTGGACAGACTACGAGCAGTACTTC.

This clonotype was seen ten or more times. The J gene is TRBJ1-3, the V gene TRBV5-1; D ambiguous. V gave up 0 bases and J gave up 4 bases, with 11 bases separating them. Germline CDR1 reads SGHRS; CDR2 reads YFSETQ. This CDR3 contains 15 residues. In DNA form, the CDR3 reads TGCGCCAGCAGCTTGGCGGCAGTCGGCGGAAACACCATATATTTT. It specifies CASSLAAVGGNTIYF.

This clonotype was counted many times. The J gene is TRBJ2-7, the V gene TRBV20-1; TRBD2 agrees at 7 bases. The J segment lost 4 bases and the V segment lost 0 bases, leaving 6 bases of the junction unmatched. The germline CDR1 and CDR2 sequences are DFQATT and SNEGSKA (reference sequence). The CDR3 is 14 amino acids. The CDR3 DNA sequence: TGCAGTGCTAGAGAGGGCGGGAGTGTATACGAGCAGTACTTC. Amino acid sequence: CSAREGGSVYEQYF.

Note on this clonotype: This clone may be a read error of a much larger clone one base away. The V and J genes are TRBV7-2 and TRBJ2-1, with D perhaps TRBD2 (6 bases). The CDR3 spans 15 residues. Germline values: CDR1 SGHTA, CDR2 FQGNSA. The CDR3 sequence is CASSSPGTSYNEQSF. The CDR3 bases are TGTGCCAGCAGCTCACCCGGGACTTCTTACAATGAGCAGTCCTTC.

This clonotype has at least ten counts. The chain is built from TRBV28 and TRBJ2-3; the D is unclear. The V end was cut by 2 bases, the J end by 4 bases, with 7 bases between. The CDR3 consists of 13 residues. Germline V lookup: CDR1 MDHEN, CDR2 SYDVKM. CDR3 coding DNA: TGTGCCAGCAGTTTACCCGGAGCAGATACGCAGTATTTT. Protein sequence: CASSLPGADTQYF.

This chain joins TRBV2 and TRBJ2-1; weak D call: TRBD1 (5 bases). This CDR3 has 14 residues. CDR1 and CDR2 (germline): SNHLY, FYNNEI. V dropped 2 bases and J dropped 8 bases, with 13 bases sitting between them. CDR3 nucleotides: TGTGCCAGCAGTGAACCCTTGGGGCTAGATGAGCAGTTCTTC. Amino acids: CASSEPLGLDEQFF.

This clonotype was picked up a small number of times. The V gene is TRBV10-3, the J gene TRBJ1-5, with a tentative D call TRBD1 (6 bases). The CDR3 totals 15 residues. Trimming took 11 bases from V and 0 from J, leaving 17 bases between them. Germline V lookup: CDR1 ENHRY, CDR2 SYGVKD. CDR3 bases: TGTGCCTCCAAAGGGGGGGGATATAGCAATCAGCCCCAGCATTTT. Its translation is CASKGGGYSNQPQHF.

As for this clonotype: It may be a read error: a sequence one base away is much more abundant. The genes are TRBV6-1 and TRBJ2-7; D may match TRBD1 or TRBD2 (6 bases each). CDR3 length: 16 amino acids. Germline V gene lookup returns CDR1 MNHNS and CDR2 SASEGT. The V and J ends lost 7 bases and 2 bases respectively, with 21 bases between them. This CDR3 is CASTKGGWSFAYEQYF. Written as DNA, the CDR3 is TGTGCCAGCACCAAGGGGGGCTGGAGTTTTGCCTACGAGCAGTACTTC.

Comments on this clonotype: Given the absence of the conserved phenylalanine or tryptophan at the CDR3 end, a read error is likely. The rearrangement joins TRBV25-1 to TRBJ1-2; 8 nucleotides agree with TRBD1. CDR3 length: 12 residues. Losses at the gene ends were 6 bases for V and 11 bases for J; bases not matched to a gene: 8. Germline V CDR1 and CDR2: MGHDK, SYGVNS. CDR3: CASRDTGTGYTL. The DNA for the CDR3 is TGTGCCAGCAGGGATACAGGGACAGGATACACCTTA.

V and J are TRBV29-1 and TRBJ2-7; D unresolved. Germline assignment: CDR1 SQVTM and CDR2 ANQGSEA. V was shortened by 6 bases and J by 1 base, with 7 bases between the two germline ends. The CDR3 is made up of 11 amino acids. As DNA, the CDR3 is TGCAGCGTGTGGCTTTCCTACGAGCAGTACTTC. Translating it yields CSVWLSYEQYF.

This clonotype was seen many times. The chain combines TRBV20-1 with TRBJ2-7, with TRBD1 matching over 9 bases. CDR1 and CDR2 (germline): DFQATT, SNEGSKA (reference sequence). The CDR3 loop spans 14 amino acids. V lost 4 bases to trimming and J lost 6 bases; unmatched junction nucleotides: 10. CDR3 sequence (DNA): TGCAGTGCTATTTGGACAGGGGATTTTGGCGAGCAGTACTTC. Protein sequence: CSAIWTGDFGEQYF.

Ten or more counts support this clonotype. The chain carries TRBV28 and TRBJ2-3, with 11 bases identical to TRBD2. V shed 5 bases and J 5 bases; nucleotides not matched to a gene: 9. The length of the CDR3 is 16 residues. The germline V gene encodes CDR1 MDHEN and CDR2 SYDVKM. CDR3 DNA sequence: TGTGCCAGCAGTGGCGGAACACTAGCGGGAGTAGATACGCAGTATTTT. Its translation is CASSGGTLAGVDTQYF.

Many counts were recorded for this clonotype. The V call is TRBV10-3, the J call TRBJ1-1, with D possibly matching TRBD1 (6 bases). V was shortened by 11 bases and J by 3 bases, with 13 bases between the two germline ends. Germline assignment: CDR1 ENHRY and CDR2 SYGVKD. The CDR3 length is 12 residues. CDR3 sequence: CAGRDTDTEAFF. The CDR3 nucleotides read TGTGCCGGCCGGGACACCGACACTGAAGCTTTCTTT.

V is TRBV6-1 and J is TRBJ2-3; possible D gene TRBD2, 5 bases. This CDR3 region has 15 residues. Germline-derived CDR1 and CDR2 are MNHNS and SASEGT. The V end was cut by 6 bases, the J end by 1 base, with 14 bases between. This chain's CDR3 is CASRRVPEGTDTQYF. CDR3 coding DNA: TGTGCCAGCAGACGAGTCCCGGAGGGCACAGATACGCAGTATTTT.

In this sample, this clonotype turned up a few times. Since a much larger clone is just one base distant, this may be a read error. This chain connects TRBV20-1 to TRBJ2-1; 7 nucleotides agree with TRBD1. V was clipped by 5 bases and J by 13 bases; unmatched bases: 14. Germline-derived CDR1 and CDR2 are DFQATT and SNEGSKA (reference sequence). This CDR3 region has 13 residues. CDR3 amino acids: CSAPGTAKETQFF. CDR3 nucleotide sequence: TGCAGTGCTCCCGGGACAGCAAAAGAGACCCAGTTCTTC.

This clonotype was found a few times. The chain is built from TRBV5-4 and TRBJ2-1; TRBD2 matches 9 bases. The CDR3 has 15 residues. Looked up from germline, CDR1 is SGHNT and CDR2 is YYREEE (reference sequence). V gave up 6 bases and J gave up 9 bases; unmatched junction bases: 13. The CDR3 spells CASTTGGTSRIEQFF. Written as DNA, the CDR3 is TGTGCCAGCACCACGGGAGGGACTAGCAGGATTGAGCAGTTCTTC. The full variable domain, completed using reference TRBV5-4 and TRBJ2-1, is ETGVTQSPTHLIKTRGQQVTLRCSSQSGHNTVSWYQQALGQGPQFIFQYYREEENGRGNFPPRFSGLQFPNYSSELNVNALELDDSALYLCASTTGGTSRIEQFFGPGTRLTVL.

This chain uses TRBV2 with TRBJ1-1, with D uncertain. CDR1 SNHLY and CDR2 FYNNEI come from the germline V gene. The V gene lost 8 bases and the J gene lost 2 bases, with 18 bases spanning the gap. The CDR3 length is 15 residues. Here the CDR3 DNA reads TGTGCCAGCCTTAAAGGGCAACAGATAAACACTGAAGCTTTCTTT. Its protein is CASLKGQQINTEAFF. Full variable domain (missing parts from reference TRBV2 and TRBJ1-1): EPEVTQTPSHQVTQMGQEVILRCVPISNHLYFYWYRQILGQKVEFLVSFYNNEISEKSEIFDDQFSVERPDGSNFTLKIRSTKLEDSAMYFCASLKGQQINTEAFFGQGTRLTVV.

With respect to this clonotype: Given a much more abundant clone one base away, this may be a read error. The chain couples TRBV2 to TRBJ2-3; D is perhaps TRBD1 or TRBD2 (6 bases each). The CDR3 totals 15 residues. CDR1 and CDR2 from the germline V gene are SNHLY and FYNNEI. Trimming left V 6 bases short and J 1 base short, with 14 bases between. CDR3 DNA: TGTGCCAGCAGAGGGGGGTGTGGGGGCACAGATACGCAGTATTTT. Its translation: CASRGGCGGTDTQYF.

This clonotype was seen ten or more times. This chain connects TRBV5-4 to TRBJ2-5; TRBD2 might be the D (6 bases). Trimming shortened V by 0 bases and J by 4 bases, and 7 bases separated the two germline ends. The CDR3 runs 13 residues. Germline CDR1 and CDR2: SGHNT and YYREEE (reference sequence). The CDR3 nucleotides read TGTGCCAGCAGCTTGGCCGGGGGAGAGACCCAGTACTTC. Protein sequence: CASSLAGGETQYF.

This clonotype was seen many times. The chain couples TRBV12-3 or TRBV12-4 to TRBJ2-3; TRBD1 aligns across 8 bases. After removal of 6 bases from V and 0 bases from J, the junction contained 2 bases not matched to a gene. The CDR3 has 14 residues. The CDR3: CASSRTGSTDTQYF. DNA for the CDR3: TGTGCCAGCAGCAGGACAGGGAGCACAGATACGCAGTATTTT.

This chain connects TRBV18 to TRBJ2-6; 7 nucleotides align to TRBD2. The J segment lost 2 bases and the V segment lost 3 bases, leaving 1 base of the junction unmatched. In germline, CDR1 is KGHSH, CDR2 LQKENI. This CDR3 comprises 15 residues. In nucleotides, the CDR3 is TGTGCCAGCTCACCGGGAGGGCCTGGGGCCAACGTCCTGACTTTC. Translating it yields CASSPGGPGANVLTF.

The CDR3 DNA follows: TGCAGTGACGACGGACAGGGACCCCTGAATGAGCAGTTCTTC. Encoded protein: CSDDGQGPLNEQFF. The chain links TRBV20-1 to TRBJ2-1, with 8 nucleotides matching TRBD1. The CDR3 runs to 14 residues. Germline lookup yields CDR1 DFQATT and CDR2 SNEGSKA (reference sequence). V trimming: 7 bases; J trimming: 7 bases; junction bases outside the gene matches: 12.

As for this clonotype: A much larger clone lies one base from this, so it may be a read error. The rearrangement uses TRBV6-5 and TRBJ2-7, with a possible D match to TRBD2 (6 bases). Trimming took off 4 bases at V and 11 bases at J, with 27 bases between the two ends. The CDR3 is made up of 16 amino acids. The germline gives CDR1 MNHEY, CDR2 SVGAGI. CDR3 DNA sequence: TGTGCCAGCAGTTCCCGGACCGGGACTCCTGTGGAAGAGAAGTACTTC. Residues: CASSSRTGTPVEEKYF.

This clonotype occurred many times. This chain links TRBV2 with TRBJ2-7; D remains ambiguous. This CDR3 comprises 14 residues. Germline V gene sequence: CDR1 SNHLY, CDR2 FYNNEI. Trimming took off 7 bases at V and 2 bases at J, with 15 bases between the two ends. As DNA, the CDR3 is TGTGCCAGCACAATAAGTCAGCAGGCCTACGAGCAGTACTTC. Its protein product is CASTISQQAYEQYF.

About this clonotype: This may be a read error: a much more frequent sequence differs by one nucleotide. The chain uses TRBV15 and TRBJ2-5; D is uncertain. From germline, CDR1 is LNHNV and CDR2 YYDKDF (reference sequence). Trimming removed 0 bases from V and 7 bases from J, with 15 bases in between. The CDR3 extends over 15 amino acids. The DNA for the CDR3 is TGTGCCACCAGCAGAGATATATTATCTTGTGGGACCCAGTACTTC. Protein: CATSRDILSCGTQYF.